A single sample is the source of the 17 T cell receptor beta chains below, sequenced in a study of CXCR3-negative and CXCR3-positive naive CD8 T cells. Findings and limits, study-wide: TRB CDR3 hydrophobicity was greater in CXCR3-positive naive cells than in CXCR3-negative naive cells.

cDNA libraries for TRB were generated by 5' RACE incorporating UMI labels. TCRdb processed the 5' RACE reads again and assigns one entry to each CDR3 protein, with no DNA. The table for this sample gives roughly 120,000 distinct CDR3 sequences. No cognate antigen is known for these TCRs. The sequencing sample was made of naive CXCR3+ CD8+ T cells from blood. Specified subset: CD45RO-CCR7+CD27+CD95- naive CD8+ T cells expressing CXCR3 (TNR3+). These receptors all stem from a human donor in good health. Some clones in this sample may be carry-over from other donors' samples.

The CDR3: CSVPLAGPYNEQFF. This chain joins TRBV29-1 and TRBJ2-1; TCRdb proposes TRBD2, but this gene call is untestable without DNA. Germline assignment: CDR1 SQVTM and CDR2 ANQGSEA. The CDR3 has 14 residues.

This rearrangement joins TRBV20-1 to TRBJ2-1; TCRdb selects TRBD2, and the lack of DNA leaves this call unchecked. This CDR3 has 15 amino acids. CDR1 and CDR2 (germline): DFQATT, SNEGSKA (reference sequence). This CDR3 reads CSARDLAGPFGEQFF.

V and J are TRBV20-1 and TRBJ2-7; TCRdb's assignment of TRBD1 cannot be checked, as there is no DNA. The CDR3 extends over 11 amino acids. Germline-derived CDR1 and CDR2 are DFQATT and SNEGSKA (reference sequence). The CDR3 is CSANQGYEQYF.

This chain uses TRBV29-1 with TRBJ2-1. This CDR3 is 13 amino acids long. Germline values: CDR1 SQVTM, CDR2 ANQGSEA. CDR3 sequence: CSVAVSSYNEQFF.

This chain joins TRBV20-1 and TRBJ2-1; there is no DNA to check the TCRdb D call of TRBD2. The CDR3 extends over 16 amino acids. Germline V gene sequence: CDR1 DFQATT, CDR2 SNEGSKA (reference sequence). The CDR3 reads CSARDGASGNHNEQFF.

The chain has TRBV10-3 and TRBJ1-1. The length of the CDR3 is 14 residues. Germline V gives CDR1 ENHRY, CDR2 SYGVKD. The CDR3 sequence: CAIENGMEVNGAFF.

The chain carries TRBV11-3 and TRBJ2-5; TCRdb reports TRBD2, a call that lacks DNA to check it against. Germline V CDR1 and CDR2: SGHNT, YENEEA. This CDR3 has 14 residues. Here the CDR3 reads CASSEQGGQETQYF.

CDR3 region: CASSGGLAGVPRDTQYF. V gene TRBV7-9 combines with J gene TRBJ2-3; TCRdb designates TRBD2, a call that cannot be tested without DNA. This CDR3 contains 17 residues. Germline loops: CDR1 SEHNR, CDR2 FQNEAQ (reference sequence).

The chain has TRBV28 and TRBJ1-1; as DNA is missing, the TRBD1 call by TCRdb cannot be tested. The CDR3 runs to 18 residues. Germline CDR1 and CDR2: MDHEN and SYDVKM. This CDR3 reads CASSFSPGQGLLNTEAFF.

The rearrangement joins TRBV9 to TRBJ2-2; no DNA is available, so the TRBD2 call from TCRdb remains unchecked. This CDR3 has 15 amino acids. The V gene's germline CDR1 is SGDLS and CDR2 YYNGEE. The CDR3 protein is CASSPAGEWLGELFF.

This chain connects TRBV7-3 to TRBJ2-1; with no DNA, the TCRdb D assignment of TRBD2 cannot be verified. The germline V gene encodes CDR1 SGHTA and CDR2 FQGTGA. This CDR3 is built from 15 residues. The CDR3 protein is CASSLIAASYNEQFF.

The rearrangement uses TRBV2 and TRBJ2-1; TCRdb calls TRBD1, which cannot be checked without DNA. This CDR3 has 14 residues. Per germline, CDR1 SNHLY and CDR2 FYNNEI. The CDR3 loop reads CASGGGGGDNEQFF.

The chain uses TRBV5-1 and TRBJ2-3; TCRdb lists TRBD2, though no DNA is available to test this call. CDR1 and CDR2 (germline): SGHRS, YFSETQ. This CDR3 spans 18 amino acids. The CDR3 here is CASSLNAPREGIADTQYF.

V usage is TRBV11-2 and J usage is TRBJ2-1. The CDR3 length is 12 residues. Germline-derived CDR1 and CDR2 are SGHAT and FQNNGV. This CDR3 reads CASSSVGIEQFF.

The genes are TRBV10-3 and TRBJ2-3; TCRdb outputs TRBD2, but without DNA this stays unchecked. This CDR3 comprises 18 residues. The germline gives CDR1 ENHRY, CDR2 SYGVKD. The CDR3 loop reads CAISESGGTSATTDTQYF.

The chain uses TRBV7-9 and TRBJ1-5; checking the TCRdb D call of TRBD1 is not possible without DNA. CDR1 is SEHNR and CDR2 is FQNEAQ in the germline V gene (reference sequence). The CDR3 covers 16 residues. The CDR3 reads CASSPTLEGSYQPQHF.

V usage is TRBV25-1 and J usage is TRBJ1-2; TCRdb designates TRBD1, a call that cannot be tested without DNA. Germline loops: CDR1 MGHDK, CDR2 SYGVNS. The CDR3 is 13 residues long. The CDR3 sequence is CASSEGDGPGYTF.